The sequence of this T cell receptor beta chain was determined in a study of cytomegalovirus exposure and HLA in healthy donors. Whole-study findings and limits: When a later analysis compared HLA-associated TCR beta chains with equally common others, the HLA-associated chains turned out to be more clonally expanded and to have lower generation probabilities. TCR beta sequences numbering roughly 18,000 were associated with HLA alleles at 0.05 false discovery rate in a later analysis. The HLA-A and HLA-B alleles of most subjects were reportedly predicted accurately from TCR beta sequences. About 87% or about 30% of the time was how often most TCR beta V segments were productive, according to an earlier analysis.

With regard to this clone: No antigen is known for it. The junction departs from the called germline gene at one end, perhaps through a read error.

The PCR was carried out with 60 Vbeta primers and 13 Jbeta primers. Assay: immunoSEQ multiplex PCR; the TCRdb copy retains only in-frame clones and omits some. In the table there are fewer than 25,000 clones, 70% to 80% of which are singletons. The material sequenced was PBMCs. The origin of this receptor is a man in his fifties or sixties in good health and CMV-seronegative.

CDR3 in DNA: TGCTCCAGCAGCCAGGACGGCCTTAGGGGGACTGAAGCTTTCTTT. It specifies CSSSQDGLRGTEAFF. The chain recombines TRBV5-1 with TRBJ1-1, with a possible D match to TRBD1 (6 bases). CDR1 and CDR2 from the germline V gene are SGHRS and YFSETQ. This CDR3 has 15 residues.